This T cell receptor (beta chain) is drawn from a study of early T cells in non-severe SARS-CoV-2 infection. The junction had 5 bases not matched to a gene; V was cut back by 2 bases and J by 7 bases. This CDR3 comprises 15 residues. Germline assignment: CDR1 SGHDT and CDR2 YYEEEE. Individually, cDNA molecules had unique molecular identifiers attached to them. TCRdb recomputed calls from the 5' RACE reads with MiXCR, one row per CDR3 protein. The data hold roughly 66,000 distinct CDR3 sequences, with roughly 10% observed a single time. Whole-study findings and limits: Anti-spike CD8 responses were favored in VDJdb matching, and private and CD4 specificities were missed.

Concerning this clonotype: Its specificity is not known.

This TCR was sampled from an adult who was a healthcare worker with PCR-confirmed SARS-CoV-2 infection or an uninfected control (not recorded which). Material: whole blood. The chain employs TRBV5-6 and TRBJ2-1; 11 bases fit TRBD2. Written as DNA, the CDR3 is TGTGCCAGCAGCTTACTAGCGGGAGCTCGGAATGAGCAGTTCTTC. Protein sequence: CASSLLAGARNEQFF. The variable domain in full, completed from reference TRBV5-6 and TRBJ2-1, reads DAGVTQSPTHLIKTRGQQVTLRCSPKSGHDTVSWYQQALGQGPQFIFQYYEEEERQRGNFPDRFSGHQFPNYSSELNVNALLLGDSALYLCASSLLAGARNEQFFGPGTRLTVL.